The following is a T cell receptor beta chain sequence with its context. Other DNA sequences in this sample translate to the same CDR3. Libraries were prepared by immunoSEQ multiplex PCR; TCRdb keeps only in-frame clonotypes and omits some of them. The sample has 250,000 or so clones, around 82% seen once. This entry is derived from a study of blood T cell repertoires in COVID-19. Germline-derived CDR1 and CDR2 are MDHEN and SYDVKM. The CDR3 has 14 amino acids. Deletions cut 3 bases from V and 5 bases from J, with 11 bases between. This TCR was sampled from a middle-aged woman who had been exposed to COVID-19. Sequenced material: PBMCs or T cells enriched from blood (not recorded which). The chain employs TRBV28 and TRBJ1-5, with TRBD1 as a possible D gene (6 bases). For the CDR3, the DNA is TGTGCCAGCAGTTTCCCGGACAGATATCAGCCCCAGCATTTT. Its translation: CASSFPDRYQPQHF.